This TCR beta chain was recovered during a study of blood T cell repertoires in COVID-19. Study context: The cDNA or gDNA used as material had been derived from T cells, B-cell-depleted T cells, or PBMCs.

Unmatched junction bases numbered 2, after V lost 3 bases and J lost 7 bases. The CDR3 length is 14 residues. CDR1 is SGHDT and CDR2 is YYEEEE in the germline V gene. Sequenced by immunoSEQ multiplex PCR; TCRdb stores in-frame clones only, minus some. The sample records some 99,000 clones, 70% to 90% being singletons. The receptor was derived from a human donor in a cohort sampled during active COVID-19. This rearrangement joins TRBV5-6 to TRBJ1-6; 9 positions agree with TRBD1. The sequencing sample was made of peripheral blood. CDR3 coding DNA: TGTGCCAGCAGCTGGACAGGGGCAAATTCACCCCTCCACTTT. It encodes CASSWTGANSPLHF.